This T cell receptor (beta chain) was obtained from a study of blood T cell repertoires in COVID-19. The data were produced by immunoSEQ multiplex PCR, yet TCRdb's version contains in-frame clones alone and is incomplete. The top ten clones hold about 20% of a sample with some 190,000 clones, more than 75% of them seen once. The Seattle patients, enrolled during active infection, were followed longitudinally. This clone was seen at least ten times. The germline V gene encodes CDR1 GTSNPN and CDR2 SVGIG (reference sequence). Trimming shortened V by 1 base and J by 4 bases, and 17 bases separated the two germline ends. The CDR3 contains 16 residues.

The V gene is TRBV30, the J gene TRBJ1-3; a weak D match, TRBD1 (6 bases). Specimen: peripheral blood. The sequence was obtained from a person aged 70 to 79 with COVID-19, enrolled during active disease. CDR3 protein: CAWSAFAQGQGNTIYF. CDR3 DNA sequence: TGTGCCTGGAGTGCATTTGCACAGGGCCAGGGAAACACCATATATTTT.